Below, 24 T cell receptor beta chains from the same sample are listed, as sequenced in a study of type 1 regulatory T cells. Via MiXCR, TCRdb re-called the reads, giving one row per CDR3 protein. The table includes approximately 97,000 distinct CDR3 sequences, roughly 28% detected once. Sequenced input: CD4+ T cells, either the whole sample or a sorted fraction (not recorded which). The receptors come from a human donor in good health.

The chain links TRBV7-2 to TRBJ2-1; 11 positions agree with TRBD2. The ends lost 2 bases at V and 6 bases at J; junction bases unmatched: 3. Germline V gene sequence: CDR1 SGHTA, CDR2 FQGNSA. The CDR3 totals 15 residues. CDR3 sequence reads: CASSLMLAGGNEQFF. The CDR3, as DNA: TGTGCCAGCAGCTTAATGCTAGCGGGAGGCAATGAGCAGTTCTTC.

In its sample, this clonotype was seen a few times. The rearrangement links TRBV7-2 to TRBJ1-6; D ambiguous. The V gene's germline CDR1 is SGHTA and CDR2 FQGNSA. Trimming stripped 1 base from V and 14 bases from J, with 12 bases between. The CDR3 runs to 13 residues. Here the CDR3 reads CASSLVPGKTLHF. CDR3 nucleotide sequence: TGTGCCAGCAGCTTAGTCCCGGGAAAGACCCTCCACTTT.

This rearrangement joins TRBV19 to TRBJ2-4; D is unresolved. Germline V gene sequence: CDR1 LNHDA, CDR2 SQIVND (reference sequence). The CDR3 sequence is 18 residues long. V was pared by 5 bases and J by 1 base, with 21 bases between. The CDR3 is CASSGPPAAILAKNIQYF. The CDR3 nucleotides are TGTGCCAGTAGTGGGCCTCCGGCTGCAATTTTGGCCAAAAACATTCAGTACTTC.

This clonotype was detected a few times. The rearrangement uses TRBV7-6 and TRBJ2-1, with 9 bases identical to TRBD2. The CDR3 covers 19 residues. J gave up 4 bases and V 1 base, and 14 bases lay outside the gene matches. Germline V gene lookup returns CDR1 SGHVS and CDR2 FNYEAQ. CDR3 nucleotide sequence: TGTGCCAGCAGCTTAGAACCGCCCCCTTTGACTAGCGGATACAATGAGCAGTTCTTC. Its translation is CASSLEPPPLTSGYNEQFF.

This rearrangement joins TRBV20-1 to TRBJ2-5, with D possibly called TRBD1 or TRBD2 (5 bases each). CDR3 length equals 13 residues. Germline CDR1 is DFQATT and CDR2 is SNEGSKA (reference sequence). Trimming stripped 3 bases from V and 1 base from J, with 9 bases between. CDR3: CSARGTGQETQYF. For the CDR3, the DNA is TGCAGTGCTAGGGGGACGGGCCAAGAGACCCAGTACTTC.

This chain joins TRBV6-1 and TRBJ2-7, with a weak D call TRBD1 (7 bases). The V gene lost 4 bases and the J gene lost 7 bases, with 14 bases spanning the gap. The V gene's germline CDR1 is MNHNS and CDR2 SASEGT. This CDR3 is 13 amino acids long. CDR3 protein: CASSVTRGLEQYF. The CDR3 DNA is TGTGCCAGCAGTGTGACTAGGGGGCTGGAGCAGTACTTC.

The chain carries TRBV6-5 and TRBJ2-1; 10 bases map to TRBD2. The length of the CDR3 is 15 residues. With V trimmed by 2 bases and J by 8 bases, 6 bases remained unmatched. The germline CDR1 and CDR2 sequences are MNHEY and SVGAGI. CDR3 DNA: TGTGCCAGCAGTTACCCCTCTAGCGGGAGTTATGAGCAGTTCTTC. Its protein is CASSYPSSGSYEQFF.

The rearrangement uses TRBV23-1 and TRBJ2-1; 9 bases fit TRBD2. TRBV23-1 is marked as an open reading frame, function uncertain. The CDR3 length is 15 residues. Losses at the gene ends were 9 bases for V and 0 bases for J; bases not matched to a gene: 6. The CDR3 here is CASHISGSSYNEQFF. The CDR3, as DNA: TGCGCCAGTCATATTAGCGGGAGCTCCTACAATGAGCAGTTCTTC.

The chain joins TRBV24-1 to TRBJ2-3; D ambiguous. The CDR3 spans 13 residues. Trimming took off 2 bases at V and 7 bases at J, with 9 bases between the two ends. Germline V CDR1 and CDR2: KGHDR, SFDVKD. CDR3 DNA sequence: TGTGCCACCAGTGATTCTGGACCCAATACGCAGTATTTT. Encoded protein: CATSDSGPNTQYF.

This clonotype was detected only a few times. This chain links TRBV10-3 with TRBJ2-3; a possible D gene is TRBD2 (5 bases). This CDR3 is 17 amino acids long. CDR1 and CDR2 from the germline V gene are ENHRY and SYGVKD. V lost 8 bases, J lost 4 bases, and 25 bases lay in between. The CDR3 DNA reads TGTGCCATCCGGCCGGGTGCGGGCAGACAACGAGCAGATACGCAGTATTTT. As protein: CAIRPGAGRQRADTQYF.

This clonotype was detected only a few times. The J gene is TRBJ2-3, the V gene TRBV5-1; TRBD1 matches at 7 bases. The CDR3 loop spans 17 amino acids. Germline V lookup: CDR1 SGHRS, CDR2 YFSETQ. Germline trimming cut 3 bases from V and 5 bases from J; bases unmatched to any gene: 15. The CDR3, as DNA: TGCGCCAGCAGCTCCTATGGTGGGCGACAGGGTAAAGATACGCAGTATTTT. It is translated as CASSSYGGRQGKDTQYF.

This clonotype was seen just once. The chain has TRBV6-5 and TRBJ1-5, with 7 bases lining up with TRBD1. Germline CDR1 reads MNHEY; CDR2 reads SVGAGI. Trimming cost V 6 bases and J 3 bases; bases outside gene matches: 2. This CDR3 is built from 13 residues. Written as DNA, the CDR3 is TGTGCCAGCAGAGACAGGGACAATCAGCCCCAGCATTTT. This encodes CASRDRDNQPQHF.

The chain carries TRBV7-2 and TRBJ2-7, with D perhaps matching TRBD2 (5 bases). This CDR3 region has 15 residues. Trimming removed 5 bases from V and 2 bases from J, with 16 bases in between. The germline gives CDR1 SGHTA, CDR2 FQGNSA. In DNA, the CDR3 is TGTGCCAGCAGCCAAATGCCCGGGGTTACCTACGAGCAGTACTTC. Protein product: CASSQMPGVTYEQYF.

This clonotype was seen more than once but under ten times. This chain links TRBV6-2 or TRBV6-3 with TRBJ2-2; D uncertain. The germline V gene encodes CDR1 MNHEY and CDR2 SVGEGT. CDR3 length: 14 residues. The V end was cut by 10 bases, the J end by 0 bases, with 12 bases between. The CDR3 DNA reads as TGTGCCATTCCGGGCAGAGCGAACACCGGGGAGCTGTTTTTT. Residues: CAIPGRANTGELFF.

The gene calls are TRBV18 and TRBJ2-2; D might be TRBD1 or TRBD2, each matching 6 bases. The CDR3 loop spans 15 amino acids. Germline loops: CDR1 KGHSH, CDR2 LQKENI. Trimming pared 10 bases from V and 0 bases from J, leaving 15 bases between. CDR3 bases: TGTGCCACCATTACGGGGGCTTCGAACACCGGGGAGCTGTTTTTT. Amino acid sequence: CATITGASNTGELFF.

The rearrangement uses TRBV12-3 or TRBV12-4 and TRBJ2-6; D not certain. This CDR3 region has 16 residues. The V end lost 2 bases, the J end lost 0 bases, and 8 bases lay between the germline ends. The CDR3 sequence is CASSLRRISGANVLTF. CDR3 nucleotide sequence: TGTGCCAGCAGTTTAAGACGGATCTCTGGGGCCAACGTCCTGACTTTC.

This clonotype was seen a single time. The chain recombines TRBV6-5 with TRBJ2-7; 7 bases agree with TRBD1. CDR3 length: 13 residues. Germline CDR1 reads MNHEY; CDR2 reads SVGAGI. Germline trimming cut 6 bases from V and 3 bases from J; bases unmatched to any gene: 5. The CDR3 DNA follows: TGTGCCAGCAGCCTGGACAGGAACTACGAGCAGTACTTC. Amino acid sequence: CASSLDRNYEQYF.

V and J are TRBV5-4 and TRBJ2-2; D might be TRBD1 (6 bases). CDR1 and CDR2 (germline): SGHNT, YYREEE (reference sequence). Trimming took 0 bases from V and 1 from J, leaving 10 bases between them. CDR3 length equals 16 residues. The DNA of the CDR3 is TGTGCCAGCAGCTTGGTGAGGGGGTGGAACACCGGGGAGCTGTTTTTT. This codes for CASSLVRGWNTGELFF.

This clonotype has just a few counts. This chain links TRBV20-1 with TRBJ2-1; unclear D gene. Germline V gene lookup returns CDR1 DFQATT and CDR2 SNEGSKA (reference sequence). CDR3 length equals 11 residues. V was clipped by 2 bases and J by 5 bases, with 4 bases between them. The DNA of the CDR3 is TGCAGTGCTAGACCCGACAATGAGCAGTTCTTC. It encodes CSARPDNEQFF.

This clonotype appeared a few times. V gene TRBV5-6 combines with J gene TRBJ2-5; 10 nucleotides agree with TRBD2. J gave up 0 bases and V 0 bases, and 2 bases lay outside the gene matches. The CDR3 has 16 amino acids. Germline loops: CDR1 SGHDT, CDR2 YYEEEE. The CDR3, as DNA: TGTGCCAGCAGCTTGGTGACTAGCGGGTACCAAGAGACCCAGTACTTC. It translates to CASSLVTSGYQETQYF.

The chain employs TRBV29-1 and TRBJ2-1; TRBD1 is a possible D gene (5 bases). Germline lookup yields CDR1 SQVTM and CDR2 ANQGSEA. This CDR3 comprises 16 residues. V lost 3 bases and J lost 5, with 20 bases in between. CDR3 region: CSVEGPYPSPNNEQFF. In nucleotides, the CDR3 is TGCAGCGTTGAGGGGCCTTACCCCTCGCCTAACAATGAGCAGTTCTTC.

The chain joins TRBV5-5 to TRBJ1-4, with 8 bases that match TRBD1. From germline, CDR1 is SGHKS and CDR2 YYEKEE (reference sequence). CDR3 length: 16 residues. The ends lost 2 bases at V and 10 bases at J; junction bases unmatched: 13. In DNA, the CDR3 is TGTGCCAGCAGCTTCCAGCGAGGGACAGGCGGTGTAAAACTGTTTTTT. Protein product: CASSFQRGTGGVKLFF. Full variable domain (remainder filled in from reference TRBV5-5 and TRBJ1-4): DAGVTQSPTHLIKTRGQQVTLRCSPISGHKSVSWYQQVLGQGPQFIFQYYEKEERGRGNFPDRFSARQFPNYSSELNVNALLLGDSALYLCASSFQRGTGGVKLFFGSGTQLSVL.

CDR3 bases: TGTGCCAGCAGTGATTCCAGGGGGTCAGGTGGCTACACCTTC. This gives the protein CASSDSRGSGGYTF. The rearrangement joins TRBV2 to TRBJ1-2; 7 bases line up with TRBD1. With V trimmed by 3 bases and J by 7 bases, 8 bases remained unmatched. This CDR3 region has 14 residues. In germline, CDR1 is SNHLY, CDR2 FYNNEI.

A few counts support this clonotype. The V gene is TRBV7-2, the J gene TRBJ2-4; a weak D match, TRBD2 (6 bases). Between the trimmed V and J ends, which lost 1 base and 6 bases, there was a span of 16 bases. This CDR3 is built from 16 residues. In germline, CDR1 is SGHTA, CDR2 FQGNSA. Here the CDR3 DNA reads TGTGCCAGCAGCTTAGATGGGGGGAGTGTGGGAAACATTCAGTACTTC. This sequence encodes CASSLDGGSVGNIQYF.